This TCR beta chain was identified during a study of PD-1 blockade in classical Hodgkin lymphoma. Comment on this clone: What it binds is unknown.

CDR1 SGHKS and CDR2 YYEKEE come from the germline V gene (reference sequence). The CDR3 is made up of 13 amino acids. Deletions cut 2 bases from V and 5 bases from J, with 7 bases between. The protocol was immunoSEQ multiplex PCR, while the TCRdb copy is restricted to in-frame clones and leaves out a portion. The sample includes 34,000 or so clones, about 94% of them seen just once. Time point of the sample: cycle 4 day 1 (C4D1), after 6 weeks of nivolumab. All trial patients relapsed after autologous stem cell transplantation. Magnetic negative selection was used to purify CD4+ T cells from PBMCs that had been thawed. Best response was recorded as complete response, partial response or progressive disease. Regarding the study as a whole: According to reports, newly diagnosed patients had lower baseline TCR diversity than healthy donors, and relapsed/refractory patients had lower baseline TCR diversity still.

The TCR sequence derives from a human donor with classical Hodgkin lymphoma. The gene calls are TRBV5-5 and TRBJ1-4; D ambiguous. The source was CD4+ T cells from blood, collected before the fourth cycle of nivolumab. CDR3 coding DNA: TGTGCCAGCAGCTTCAGGCCCAATGAAAAACTGTTTTTT. Amino acid sequence: CASSFRPNEKLFF.